The sample holds many counts of the clone carrying this TCR beta chain. The antigen remains undetermined. These data belong to a study of human T cells and chemical hapten exposure. Overall study results and limits: Patch test score tracked positively with PT1 expanded TCR counts. Sensitization with DPC brought no change to TCRs above 1 in 1000 in frequency. Controls formed significantly fewer large CDR3 similarity clusters than expanded TCRs did.

CDR1 is SQVTM and CDR2 is ANQGSEA in the germline V gene. The V end was cut by 7 bases, the J end by 2 bases, with 14 bases between. There are 13 residues in the CDR3. Time point indicated: pre-sensitization, week 0. Treatment indicated: therapeutic diphenylcyclopropenone sensitization with weekly scalp DPC. Unfractionated whole blood was the source from which total RNA was extracted. TCRdb fed the RACE reads into MiXCR, producing one record per CDR3 protein. The sample includes around 330,000 distinct CDR3 sequences, around 5.5% of them seen just once. The sequences come from whole blood, collected in connection with sensitization to the hapten diphenylcyclopropenone (DPC). The chain has TRBV29-1 and TRBJ2-5, with D perhaps TRBD2 (5 bases). This receptor was obtained from a woman aged 18 to 35 with alopecia areata. Some clones in this sample may be carry-over from other donors' samples. The DNA of the CDR3 is TGCAGCGGGGATTGGGGAGCGCAAGAGACCCAGTACTTC. Its protein is CSGDWGAQETQYF. Filled out from reference TRBV29-1 and TRBJ2-5, the complete variable domain reads SAVISQKPSRDICQRGTSLTIQCQVDSQVTMMFWYRQQPGQSLTLIATANQGSEATYESGFVIDKFPISRPNLTFSTLTVSNMSPEDSSIYLCSGDWGAQETQYFGPGTRLLVL.